The T cell receptor beta chain described here comes from a study of T-cell reconstitution after alpha-beta-depleted transplantation in children. The length of the CDR3 is 13 residues. The TCRbeta library was prepared with unique molecular identifiers. TCRdb re-called the PCR reads with MiXCR, one entry per CDR3 protein. The table has some 550,000 distinct CDR3 sequences, about 16% seen once. The receptor comes from a human donor who donated a stem cell graft to a child with acute lymphoblastic leukemia. The V gene is TRBV21-1, the J gene TRBJ2-5. TRBV21-1 is a known pseudogene. Source: PBMCs from the stem cell graft donor, taken from the stem cell graft. CDR3 amino acids: CASSEKIRETQYF. The CDR3 DNA is TGTGCCAGCAGCGAAAAAATTCGGGAGACCCAGTACTTC.